These T cell receptor beta chains were read from a single sample in a study of T-cell reconstitution after alpha-beta-depleted transplantation in children. One entry per CDR3 protein results from TCRdb running MiXCR on the PCR reads. The sample yields hundreds of thousands of distinct CDR3 sequences, 8% to 11% seen once. The sample in question was PBMCs from the stem cell graft donor, obtained from the stem cell graft. These receptors all come from a human donor who donated a stem cell graft to a child with acute myeloid leukemia. CDR3s include the opening cysteine and the closing phenylalanine or tryptophan. Each record gives: V gene, clone size, J gene, D gene, CDR3 DNA, CDR3 protein. A D gene is named only where the DNA matches it firmly. Clone sizes are given selectively: once, few, many, or a class where the clone is expanded.

TRBV5-1,many,TRBJ2-5,TRBD2,TGCGCCAGCAGCTTGGACGGGACTAGCCGGAAAGAGACCCAGTACTTC,CASSLDGTSRKETQYF
TRBV30,.,TRBJ1-1,.,TGTGCCTGGAGTACTGGGAGGCAGGGTATTTCAGCTTTCTTT,CAWSTGRQGISAFF
TRBV10-2,many,TRBJ2-5,TRBD2,TGCGCCAGCAGCGGGACTAGCGGGAGGGCCGAGTACCAAGAGACCCAGTACTTC,CASSGTSGRAEYQETQYF
TRBV29-1,.,TRBJ1-4,.,TGCAGCGTTGAGACGGCGTCAGGGGCTAATGAAAAACTGTTTTTT,CSVETASGANEKLFF
TRBV2,.,TRBJ2-5,.,TGTGCCAGCAGTGGAATGTGGGAGACCCAGTACTTC,CASSGMWETQYF
TRBV5-1,few,TRBJ2-3,.,TGCGCCAGCACTCCCTCTTCCACAGATACGCAGTATTTT,CASTPSSTDTQYF
TRBV3-1,.,TRBJ2-1,TRBD2,TGTGCCAGCAGCCAAGAAATGGGACTAGCGGGAAACAATGAGCAGTTCTTC,CASSQEMGLAGNNEQFF
TRBV12-3/TRBV12-4,.,TRBJ1-6,TRBD1,TGTGCCATAAGACAGGGAGAAAAATCACCCCTCCACTTT,CAIRQGEKSPLHF
TRBV6-2/TRBV6-3,many,TRBJ2-5,.,TGTGCCAGCAGTTACTCGATCAACCAAGAGACCCAGTACTTC,CASSYSINQETQYF
TRBV20-1,few,TRBJ2-5,.,TGCAGTGCCCCTTCAGGGCTAGGAGAGACCCAGTACTTC,CSAPSGLGETQYF
TRBV20-1,.,TRBJ1-2,.,TGCAGTGCTAATCTCCCCAGGGCTGGAGGGGATGGCTACACCTTC,CSANLPRAGGDGYTF
TRBV29-1,few,TRBJ2-5,TRBD2,TGCAGCGGAGGGACTAGCCAAGAGACCCAGTACTTC,CSGGTSQETQYF
TRBV7-3,.,TRBJ2-3,TRBD2,TGTGCCAGCAGCGAACGTCCAAGGACTAGCGGGTCAGATACGCAGTATTTT,CASSERPRTSGSDTQYF
TRBV12-3/TRBV12-4,few,TRBJ2-3,TRBD1,TGTGCCAGCAGCCGTGGGACAGGGGGTAGGGATACGCAGTATTTT,CASSRGTGGRDTQYF
TRBV5-1,few,TRBJ1-1,.,TGCGCCAGCAGCTTGGGACAGTCGACTGCCACTGAAGCTTTCTTT,CASSLGQSTATEAFF
TRBV12-3/TRBV12-4,few,TRBJ2-1,.,TGTGCCAGCAGTTTAGGGGTTCGGGTTTCCTACAATGAGCAGTTCTTC,CASSLGVRVSYNEQFF
TRBV7-2,few,TRBJ2-5,TRBD2,TGTGCCAGCAGCTTATTGAGCGGGAGTAGAGAGACCCAGTACTTC,CASSLLSGSRETQYF
TRBV20-1,.,TRBJ2-3,TRBD2,TGCAGTGCTACGGGAGGTTCTACAGACACAGATACGCAGTATTTT,CSATGGSTDTDTQYF
TRBV7-2,few,TRBJ2-7,TRBD2,TGTGCCAGCAGCTTGCTAGCGGGAGCAGGGTACGAGCAGTACTTC,CASSLLAGAGYEQYF
TRBV5-1,few,TRBJ2-1,TRBD2,TGCGCCAGCAGCTTACCTGGACTAGCGGGGTCCTACAATGAGCAGTTCTTC,CASSLPGLAGSYNEQFF
TRBV20-1,.,TRBJ2-3,.,TGCAGTGCTCCTAAAGATACGCAGTATTTT,CSAPKDTQYF
TRBV20-1,many,TRBJ2-1,TRBD2,TGCAGTGCTAGAGATCATGGACGGGGGACTAGCGGGAGTGAAAATGAGCAGTTCTTC,CSARDHGRGTSGSENEQFF
TRBV30,.,TRBJ2-6,.,TGTGCCTGGGAGCTTGGGGCCAACGTCCTGACTTTC,CAWELGANVLTF
TRBV11-2,few,TRBJ2-1,.,TGTGCCAGCAGCGCCGAACTAGGGTCCTACAATGAGCAGTTCTTC,CASSAELGSYNEQFF
TRBV9,few,TRBJ2-7,TRBD2,TGTGCCAGCAGCGTAGGCCCTAGCGGGAGTGCGTACGAGCAGTACTTC,CASSVGPSGSAYEQYF
TRBV7-3,many,TRBJ1-4,.,TGTGCCAGCAGCCGATCAGAGGGGGAAAAACTGTTTTTT,CASSRSEGEKLFF
TRBV20-1,.,TRBJ2-7,.,TGCAGTGCTCTTCTGGGGAACGAGCAGTACTTC,CSALLGNEQYF
TRBV12-3/TRBV12-4,many,TRBJ2-2,.,TGTGCCAGCAGTCCCTCGGGGAACACCGGGGAGCTGTTTTTT,CASSPSGNTGELFF
TRBV5-1,few,TRBJ1-2,TRBD1,TGCGCCAGCAGCTTGCCTGCGGAGACAGGGGATGGCTACACCTTC,CASSLPAETGDGYTF
TRBV28,many,TRBJ1-2,.,TGTGCCAGCAGTTTACCCAGCCATGGTGTTGGCTACACCTTC,CASSLPSHGVGYTF
TRBV11-2,few,TRBJ2-4,TRBD2,TGTGCCAGCAGCTTAGGGGGCCTAACTAGCGGGAGGCCCCGAAGAAACATTCAGTACTTC,CASSLGGLTSGRPRRNIQYF
TRBV3-1,.,TRBJ2-7,TRBD2,TGTGCCAGCAGCCCACCGGGGCTAGCGGGAGGAATCGAGCAGTACTTC,CASSPPGLAGGIEQYF
TRBV5-6,few,TRBJ2-3,.,TGTGCCAGCAGCTTGGCCCGAAGGCCCCTCACAGATACGCAGTATTTT,CASSLARRPLTDTQYF
TRBV18,few,TRBJ2-2,.,TGTGCCAGCTCACGTCCGGGTACCACCGGGGAGCTGTTTTTT,CASSRPGTTGELFF
TRBV29-1,.,TRBJ2-3,TRBD2,TGCAGCGTTGAGGGGCGGGAGTGGGATACGCAGTATTTT,CSVEGREWDTQYF
TRBV12-3/TRBV12-4,.,TRBJ1-6,.,TGTGCCAGCAGTTTTGAGGGGGCCTATAATTCACCCCTCCACTTT,CASSFEGAYNSPLHF
TRBV15,many,TRBJ2-1,.,TGTGCCACCAGCAGAGACCCCCTCTTAGGACAATTCTTC,CATSRDPLLGQFF
TRBV4-3,few,TRBJ1-1,.,TGCGCCAGCAGCCCTGCTAGGGTTGGGAACACTGAAGCTTTCTTT,CASSPARVGNTEAFF
TRBV29-1,.,TRBJ2-1,TRBD2,TGCAGCGGACACAGGGGGGGTCTAGCGGGAGGGCCGGACAATGAGCAGTTCTTC,CSGHRGGLAGGPDNEQFF
TRBV10-3,few,TRBJ1-1,TRBD1,TGTGCCATCAGCGGACAGGGAGGGACTGAAGCTTTCTTT,CAISGQGGTEAFF
TRBV7-2,.,TRBJ1-3,.,TGTGCCAGCAGCTTATCACAGTTCTCTGGAAACACCATATATTTT,CASSLSQFSGNTIYF